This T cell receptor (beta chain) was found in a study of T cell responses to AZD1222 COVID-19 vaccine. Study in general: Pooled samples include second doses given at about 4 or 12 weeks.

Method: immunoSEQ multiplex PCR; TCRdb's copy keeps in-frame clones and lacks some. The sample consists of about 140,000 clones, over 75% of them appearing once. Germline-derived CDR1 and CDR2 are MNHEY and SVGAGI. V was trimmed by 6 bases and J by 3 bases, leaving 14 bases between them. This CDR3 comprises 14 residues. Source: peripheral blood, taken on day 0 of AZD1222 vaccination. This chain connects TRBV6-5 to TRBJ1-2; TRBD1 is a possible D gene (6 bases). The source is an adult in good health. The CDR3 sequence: CASSAQTGHYGYTF. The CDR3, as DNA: TGTGCCAGCAGCGCCCAGACAGGCCACTATGGCTACACCTTC.